One sample yielded the 26 T cell receptor beta chains listed below, sequenced in a study of blood T cell repertoires in COVID-19. Generated by immunoSEQ multiplex PCR, the TCRdb table keeps only in-frame clones and is missing some. The top ten clones hold about 1.2% of a sample with roughly 170,000 clones, about 85% of them seen once. Input material: peripheral blood. The receptors were sampled from a man aged 55 to 70 who had recovered from COVID-19.

The V gene is TRBV7-9, the J gene TRBJ1-1; no clear D. With 5 bases removed from V and 2 bases from J, the gap between germline ends came to 12 bases. There are 14 residues in the CDR3. Germline V gene sequence: CDR1 SEHNR, CDR2 FQNEAQ (reference sequence). CDR3 loop: CASSLSGSNTEAFF. CDR3 bases: TGTGCCAGCAGCCTCTCGGGATCCAACACTGAAGCTTTCTTT.

The chain joins TRBV5-1 to TRBJ1-4, with D possibly TRBD1 on 5 matching bases. The CDR3 totals 16 residues. The germline V and J ends were trimmed by 2 bases and 8 bases, with 19 bases remaining between them. Germline V gene sequence: CDR1 SGHRS, CDR2 YFSETQ. In nucleotides, the CDR3 is TGCGCCAGCAGCTTCTTTGGTACGGGGGGATCCGAAAAACTGTTTTTT. It encodes CASSFFGTGGSEKLFF.

In regard to this clone: At the DNA level, this CDR3 is encoded by other sequences in the same sample as well. V is TRBV9 and J is TRBJ1-1; D remains ambiguous. Per germline, CDR1 SGDLS and CDR2 YYNGEE. There are 14 residues in the CDR3. Deletions cut 3 bases from V and 4 bases from J, with 13 bases between. The CDR3 nucleotides are TGTGCCAGCAGCGCCTACGGAGGGAGCACTGAAGCTTTCTTT. This encodes CASSAYGGSTEAFF.

The chain links TRBV6-5 to TRBJ1-1; D gene uncertain. The CDR3 consists of 13 residues. The ends were cut back, 6 bases at V and 1 base at J, with 9 bases in the middle. Germline CDR1 MNHEY, CDR2 SVGAGI. In nucleotides, the CDR3 is TGTGCCAGCAGGATCTACCAGAACACTGAAGCTTTCTTT. Translated: CASRIYQNTEAFF.

The gene calls are TRBV12-3 or TRBV12-4 and TRBJ1-5, with D unresolved. V was shortened by 3 bases and J by 4 bases, with 7 bases between the two germline ends. CDR3 size: 13 residues. The CDR3 here is CASSFSLNQPQHF. The CDR3 DNA sequence: TGTGCCAGCAGTTTCAGTCTGAATCAGCCCCAGCATTTT.

The chain joins TRBV6-5 to TRBJ1-5, with D unresolved. The ends were cut back, 8 bases at V and 0 bases at J, with 14 bases in the middle. The CDR3 is made up of 15 amino acids. Germline CDR1 reads MNHEY; CDR2 reads SVGAGI. As DNA, the CDR3 is TGTGCCAGCGCCCTTAACGGGGATAGCAATCAGCCCCAGCATTTT. This sequence encodes CASALNGDSNQPQHF.

The chain recombines TRBV6-5 with TRBJ1-1, with 7 bases that match TRBD1. The CDR3 has 15 amino acids. Germline CDR1 reads MNHEY; CDR2 reads SVGAGI. The trim removed 6 bases at V and 4 bases at J, leaving 11 bases unmatched. CDR3 in amino acids: CASSRPQGGGTEAFF. In nucleotides, the CDR3 is TGTGCCAGCAGCCGCCCGCAGGGGGGCGGCACTGAAGCTTTCTTT.

This clone was detected only a few times. The rearrangement joins TRBV3-1 (or the pseudogene TRBV3-2) to TRBJ1-6, with D perhaps TRBD1 (6 bases). The CDR3 totals 14 residues. The V end lost 4 bases, the J end lost 8 bases, and 12 bases lay between the germline ends. Germline CDR1 is LGHDT and CDR2 is YNNKEL (reference sequence). CDR3 loop: CASSRRTVDSPLHF. For the CDR3, the DNA is TGTGCCAGCAGCCGACGGACAGTAGATTCACCCCTCCACTTT.

The CDR3 is CASSAQGMGPYEQYF. CDR3 in DNA: TGTGCCAGTAGTGCACAGGGGATGGGACCCTACGAGCAGTACTTC. The chain links TRBV19 to TRBJ2-7; TRBD1 matches at 7 bases. Germline values: CDR1 LNHDA, CDR2 SQIVND (reference sequence). V gave up 5 bases and J gave up 2 bases; unmatched junction bases: 9. CDR3 length: 15 amino acids. The full variable domain, in which reference TRBV19 and TRBJ2-7 provide the parts outside the CDR3, is DGGITQSPKYLFRKEGQNVTLSCEQNLNHDAMYWYRQDPGQGLRLIYYSQIVNDFQKGDIAEGYSVSREKKESFPLTVTSAQKNPTAFYLCASSAQGMGPYEQYFGPGTRLTVT.

The chain combines TRBV6-5 with TRBJ2-7; D is perhaps TRBD1 (6 bases). With 0 bases removed from V and 6 bases from J, the gap between germline ends came to 12 bases. The CDR3 is made up of 14 amino acids. Germline V gene lookup returns CDR1 MNHEY and CDR2 SVGAGI. Here the CDR3 DNA reads TGTGCCAGCAGTTACTCACAGGGTAGGGGCGAGCAGTACTTC. Translating it yields CASSYSQGRGEQYF.

The genes are TRBV4-3 and TRBJ2-1; tentatively, D is TRBD2 (6 bases). This CDR3 has 16 amino acids. The V and J ends lost 5 bases and 6 bases respectively, with 20 bases between them. The germline CDR1 and CDR2 sequences are LGHNA and YSLEER. The CDR3 nucleotides read TGCGCCAGCAGCAAGATACAGACTAGAACAGGCAATGAGCAGTTCTTC. Translating gives CASSKIQTRTGNEQFF.

V usage is TRBV7-3 and J usage is TRBJ2-1, with D tentatively TRBD2 (5 bases). In germline, CDR1 is SGHTA, CDR2 FQGTGA. The CDR3 totals 14 residues. Trimming left V 8 bases short and J 8 bases short, with 19 bases between. The chain's CDR3 is CASSRGFDEDEQFF. The CDR3 DNA sequence: TGTGCCAGCTCACGGGGTTTTGATGAAGATGAGCAGTTCTTC.

This clone has a single count. This sequence joins TRBV29-1 and TRBJ2-5; 7 bases map to TRBD1. Per the germline V gene, CDR1 is SQVTM and CDR2 is ANQGSEA. The CDR3 extends over 13 amino acids. The ends lost 5 bases at V and 5 bases at J; junction bases unmatched: 8. This CDR3 reads CSVTQGYGETQYF. In DNA form, the CDR3 reads TGCAGCGTTACACAGGGGTACGGGGAGACCCAGTACTTC.

This clone showed up just once. CDR3 bases: TGCGCCAGCAGCCACCCCGGACCTAGGGGGGATACGCAGTATTTT. Residues: CASSHPGPRGDTQYF. The genes are TRBV4-1 and TRBJ2-3; perhaps TRBD1 as D (6 bases). V lost 3 bases and J 6 bases, leaving 16 bases between the germline ends. CDR3 length: 15 residues. In germline, CDR1 is MGHRA, CDR2 YSYEKL.

CDR3 sequence reads: CASSPDSSYEQYF. In DNA, the CDR3 is TGTGCCAGCAGTCCCGACAGCTCCTACGAGCAGTACTTC. The gene calls are TRBV6-2 or TRBV6-3 and TRBJ2-7, with D perhaps matching TRBD1 (5 bases). Germline-derived CDR1 and CDR2 are MNHEY and SVGEGT. With 5 bases removed from V and 0 bases from J, the gap between germline ends came to 8 bases. There are 13 residues in the CDR3.

V gene TRBV4-2 combines with J gene TRBJ2-5, with 15 bases matching TRBD2. The length of the CDR3 is 18 residues. The trim removed 4 bases at V and 4 bases at J, leaving 10 bases unmatched. Germline CDR1 and CDR2: LGHNA and YNFKEQ. CDR3 coding DNA: TGTGCCAGCAGCCCCGGGACTAGCGGGGGGTCCCTAGGAGAGACCCAGTACTTC. Its translation is CASSPGTSGGSLGETQYF.

V gene TRBV3-1 (or the pseudogene TRBV3-2) combines with J gene TRBJ2-6; tentative D call: TRBD1 (6 bases). V dropped 3 bases and J dropped 2 bases, with 17 bases sitting between them. The germline CDR1 and CDR2 sequences are LGHDT and YNNKEL (reference sequence). The CDR3 is 18 residues long. The CDR3 region has the DNA TGTGCCAGCAGCCACAGGCTGACAGGTTCGGCTGGGGCCAACGTCCTGACTTTC. This translates into CASSHRLTGSAGANVLTF.

This clone was recorded only once. The V gene is TRBV28, the J gene TRBJ1-4; D is uncertain. The V end was cut by 6 bases, the J end by 2 bases, with 13 bases between. The V gene's germline CDR1 is MDHEN and CDR2 SYDVKM. This CDR3 contains 15 residues. Written as DNA, the CDR3 is TGTGCCAGCAGCCCAGGCGGGGAGACTAATGAAAAACTGTTTTTT. Its translation is CASSPGGETNEKLFF. The full variable domain, in which reference TRBV28 and TRBJ1-4 provide the parts outside the CDR3, is DVKVTQSSRYLVKRTGEKVFLECVQDMDHENMFWYRQDPGLGLRLIYFSYDVKMKEKGDIPEGYSVSREKKERFSLILESASTNQTSMYLCASSPGGETNEKLFFGSGTQLSVL.

The genes are TRBV23-1 and TRBJ2-5; 14 bases are a match to TRBD2. TRBV23-1 has ORF status, its function being uncertain. V gave up 1 base and J gave up 4 bases; unmatched junction bases: 8. There are 18 residues in the CDR3. The CDR3 nucleotides are TGCGCCAGCAGTCAATTGGGACTAGCGGGGGACCGTAGAGAGACCCAGTACTTC. Encoded protein: CASSQLGLAGDRRETQYF.

The chain has TRBV7-2 and TRBJ1-6; TRBD1 matches at 7 bases. CDR1 and CDR2 (germline): SGHTA, FQGNSA. V lost 5 bases, J lost 8 bases, and 6 bases stayed unmatched. The CDR3 runs to 14 residues. The CDR3, as DNA: TGTGCCAGCAGCCCTAACAGGGGCGATTCACCCCTCCACTTT. Its protein is CASSPNRGDSPLHF.

This chain links TRBV6-5 with TRBJ1-4; a weak D match, TRBD1 (6 bases). The length of the CDR3 is 13 residues. Germline assignment: CDR1 MNHEY and CDR2 SVGAGI. The CDR3 bases are TGTGCAGTTAACAGGGCCCCTAATGAAAAACTGTTTTTT. Translation gives CAVNRAPNEKLFF.

This chain links TRBV12-3 or TRBV12-4 with TRBJ1-2; D gene uncertain. The CDR3 sequence is 13 residues long. Trimming took 0 bases from V and 5 from J, leaving 7 bases between them. CDR3 protein: CASSLALLYGYTF. For the CDR3, the DNA is TGTGCCAGCAGTTTAGCTCTACTATATGGCTACACCTTC.

The chain joins TRBV7-9 to TRBJ1-6, with TRBD1 as a possible D gene (6 bases). Germline assignment: CDR1 SEHNR and CDR2 FQNEAQ (reference sequence). There are 19 residues in the CDR3. The V end was cut by 5 bases, the J end by 5 bases, with 25 bases between. Here the CDR3 reads CASSLGTATLRTDNSPLHF. CDR3 bases: TGTGCCAGCAGCCTGGGAACAGCAACATTGCGGACAGATAATTCACCCCTCCACTTT.

The chain combines TRBV7-2 with TRBJ1-5, with TRBD1 identical over 9 bases. V shed 5 bases, J shed 7 bases, and the junction held 9 bases outside the gene matches. The CDR3 contains 15 residues. Germline values: CDR1 SGHTA, CDR2 FQGNSA. CDR3 nucleotides: TGTGCCAGCAGCAAAGGACAGGGGTTGGGACAGCCCCAGCATTTT. Amino acids: CASSKGQGLGQPQHF.

The chain joins TRBV9 to TRBJ1-5; D perhaps matches TRBD1 (6 bases). V lost 10 bases, J lost 4 bases, and 24 bases lay in between. The germline V gene has CDR1 SGDLS and CDR2 YYNGEE. The length of the CDR3 is 16 residues. The CDR3 DNA reads TGTGCCGCGGGTCCCTCGGGGCGAGGGACAAATCAGCCCCAGCATTTT. Protein sequence: CAAGPSGRGTNQPQHF.

This clone appeared a single time. The chain uses TRBV16 and TRBJ1-5; possible D gene TRBD1, 5 bases. CDR1 is KGHSY and CDR2 is FQNENV in the germline V gene. The ends were cut back, 3 bases at V and 4 bases at J, with 10 bases in the middle. The CDR3 runs 14 residues. CDR3 coding DNA: TGTGCCAGCAGCCATGGAGCAGGGAATCAGCCCCAGCATTTT. Amino acids: CASSHGAGNQPQHF.